This paragraph reports one TCR beta chain. This entry is derived from a study of CD8 T cells in ankylosing spondylitis. Via MiXCR, TCRdb re-called the 5' RACE reads, giving one row per CDR3 protein. The sample carries 250,000 to 400,000 distinct CDR3 sequences, about 9.9% recorded once. This TCR was sampled from a female donor with ankylosing spondylitis or in good health (not recorded which). The specimen was blood, either unsorted or a sorted T cell fraction (not recorded which).

The CDR3 DNA reads TGCGCCAGCAGCTCACGGGCCGCCGGCGCTGAAGCTTTCTTT. Amino acid sequence: CASSSRAAGAEAFF. The chain has TRBV5-1 and TRBJ1-1; D is uncertain. V lost 3 bases to trimming and J lost 6 bases, with 15 bases between them. Germline CDR1 is SGHRS and CDR2 is YFSETQ. This CDR3 spans 14 amino acids.